The rows below give T cell receptor beta chains drawn from one sample of a study of blood T cell repertoires in COVID-19. The data were produced by immunoSEQ multiplex PCR, yet TCRdb's version contains in-frame clones alone and is incomplete. The sample has fewer than 20,000 clones, roughly 85% seen once; the top ten hold roughly 31%. The sample comprised peripheral blood. Receptors were obtained from a human donor with active COVID-19. The donor label of this sample is uncertain. Each CDR3 is given with its conserved first and last residue. The order of the fields is clone size, V gene, CDR3 protein. Expanded clones are given a class, and other clones once, few, many or no size at all.

>.|TRBV3-1/TRBV3-2
CASSQGLRTISYEQYF
>once|TRBV9
CASSEASLSGELFF
>.|TRBV6-5
CASNLIRDGYTF
>.|TRBV5-1
CASSWGPDRDEKLFF
>.|TRBV19
CASDPPGQGPRGYNEQFF
>.|TRBV7-8
CASSPRARVPIF
>.|TRBV24-1
CATLNRGRGYGYTF
>.|TRBV7-3
CASSLTRGGRNEQFF
>.|TRBV18
CASSSYRGNEQYF
>.|TRBV12-3/TRBV12-4
CASSPGVGEAFF
>.|TRBV3-1/TRBV3-2
CASSQGQGSYQETQYF
>.|TRBV28
CASSSKQGPNQPQHF
>.|TRBV10-2
CASSVSQAGTEAFF
>.|TRBV7-3
CASSFQNRDSPLHF
>once|TRBV3-1/TRBV3-2
CASSQVSGPDTQYF
>.|TRBV7-2
CASSLALAGEKLFF
>.|TRBV24-1
CATSDSGQEHNYEQYF